This entry describes one T cell receptor beta chain. What it recognizes is unknown. The entry originates in a study of T cells after yellow fever vaccination. This CDR3 region has 13 residues. V was shortened by 7 bases and J by 4 bases, with 15 bases between the two germline ends. Germline values: CDR1 SQVTM, CDR2 ANQGSEA. TCR cDNA, made by 5'RACE template switching, carried an added universal primer site and UMIs. MiXCR was run by TCRdb on the 5' RACE reads, yielding one entry per CDR3 protein. There are about 350,000 distinct CDR3 sequences in the sample; 9.5% to 13% occur only once, and roughly 18% lies in the top ten. Study-wide points: The CD4 and CD8 compartments had a small share of their clonotypes in common. On re-exposure, the response was weaker but peaked faster, at day 5 versus 15.

This clonotype was sampled from a man aged 18 to 30 who received the YFV17D yellow fever vaccine. The sequenced sample was PBMCs, obtained on the day of the first yellow fever vaccination. This chain links TRBV29-1 with TRBJ2-3; D possibly corresponds to TRBD2 (5 bases). CDR3 amino acids: CSGGVRAADTQYF. In DNA form, the CDR3 reads TGCAGCGGTGGGGTGAGGGCCGCAGATACGCAGTATTTT.